The sequence of this TCR beta chain was determined in a study of T cell changes during pregnancy in multiple sclerosis. Assay: immunoSEQ multiplex PCR; the TCRdb copy retains only in-frame clones and omits some. The table has roughly 37,000 clones, roughly 89% seen once. The V and J ends lost 5 bases and 3 bases, in that order; junction bases with no gene match: 11. The CDR3 is 15 amino acids. Germline CDR1 and CDR2: SGHDT and YYEEEE. The source was CD4+ T cells from peripheral blood mononuclear cells, collected in the second trimester of pregnancy. This rearrangement joins TRBV5-6 to TRBJ2-7, with 7 nucleotides matching TRBD1. The source of this sequence is a female donor in good health, enrolled as a control in a pregnancy study. The DNA for the CDR3 is TGTGCCAGCAGTCCTACAGGGGAATGGAACTACGAGCAGTACTTC. As protein: CASSPTGEWNYEQYF.